These T cell receptor beta chains were read from a single sample in a study of human T cells and chemical hapten exposure. TCRdb re-called the RACE reads through MiXCR, storing one row per CDR3 protein. This sample yields 95,000 to 100,000 distinct CDR3 sequences, of which 9.5% to 15% are seen a single time; over 2% belongs to the top ten. Material: whole blood, obtained in connection with sensitization to the hapten diphenylcyclopropenone (DPC). The receptors were gathered from a woman aged 40 to 49 with alopecia areata. Some clones in this sample may be carry-over from other donors' samples. CDR3s include the opening cysteine and the closing phenylalanine or tryptophan. D genes are given only for firm matches. For some rows the clone size is stated as once, few or many, or as a class when expanded; others skip it.

D gene	J gene	V gene	CDR3 length	clone size	CDR3 protein	CDR3 DNA
TRBD1	TRBJ2-7	TRBV7-2	15	.	CASSYDDRDSYEQYF	TGTGCCAGCAGCTACGACGACAGGGACTCCTACGAGCAGTACTTC
TRBD2	TRBJ2-1	TRBV7-9	16	.	CASSSRGLAGNNEQFF	TGTGCCAGCAGCTCCCGGGGACTAGCGGGAAACAATGAGCAGTTCTTC
.	TRBJ1-1	TRBV5-4	13	.	CASSRGRDTEAFF	TGTGCCAGCAGCCGAGGACGGGACACTGAAGCTTTCTTT
.	TRBJ2-7	TRBV29-1	11	few	CSVRGGHEQYF	TGCAGCGTTAGGGGGGGGCACGAGCAGTACTTC
.	TRBJ1-5	TRBV7-2	12	.	CASSLENQPQHF	TGTGCCAGCAGCTTAGAGAATCAGCCCCAGCATTTT
.	TRBJ1-2	TRBV7-2	16	few	CASSTFAAGENYGYTF	TGTGCCAGCAGCACTTTCGCGGCAGGGGAGAACTATGGCTACACCTTC
.	TRBJ1-3	TRBV19	15	.	CASSPAGFSGNTIYF	TGTGCCAGTTCGCCTGCAGGGTTCTCTGGAAACACCATATATTTT
.	TRBJ2-7	TRBV10-3	15	few	CAISPTDEPPFEQYF	TGTGCCATCAGCCCGACAGACGAACCCCCTTTCGAGCAGTACTTC
.	TRBJ2-5	TRBV7-9	14	.	CASSSRAGMETQYF	TGTGCCAGCAGCTCCAGGGCAGGGATGGAGACCCAGTACTTC
.	TRBJ2-7	TRBV20-1	15	.	CSARDRGRGSYEQYF	TGCAGTGCTAGAGATCGAGGGAGAGGGAGTTACGAGCAGTACTTC
.	TRBJ2-3	TRBV4-1	15	.	CASSPRIGYTDTQYF	TGCGCCAGCAGCCCTAGAATAGGCTACACAGATACGCAGTATTTT
TRBD2	TRBJ2-3	TRBV29-1	16	many	CSAVLQLAGKADTQYF	TGCAGCGCAGTCCTCCAACTAGCGGGCAAAGCAGATACGCAGTATTTT
.	TRBJ2-7	TRBV4-1	15	many	CASSQTPARPYEQYF	TGCGCCAGCAGCCAGACTCCAGCCCGGCCCTACGAGCAGTACTTC
TRBD1	TRBJ2-1	TRBV18	15	few	CASSLFGQGSNEQFF	TGTGCCAGCTCACTCTTCGGACAGGGTAGCAATGAGCAGTTCTTC
.	TRBJ2-1	TRBV2	13	many	CASSENSHNEQFF	TGTGCCAGCAGTGAAAACAGCCACAATGAGCAGTTCTTC
.	TRBJ2-7	TRBV10-3	15	.	CAISDRGSRSYEQYF	TGTGCCATCAGTGACAGGGGAAGTCGCTCCTACGAGCAGTACTTC
.	TRBJ1-1	TRBV21-1	15	few	CASSKDPQGGTEAFF	TGTGCCAGCAGCAAAGATCCTCAGGGAGGGACTGAAGCTTTCTTT
.	TRBJ1-4	TRBV20-1	13	.	CSAREGGRPKLFF	TGCAGTGCTAGAGAGGGGGGGCGGCCTAAACTGTTTTTT
.	TRBJ2-2	TRBV12-3/TRBV12-4	13	few	CASGGQNTGELFF	TGTGCCAGCGGCGGACAGAACACCGGGGAGCTGTTTTTT
TRBD2	TRBJ2-1	TRBV28	16	.	CASSPPGLVGVWEQFF	TGTGCCAGCAGTCCGCCGGGACTAGTAGGGGTATGGGAGCAGTTCTTC
TRBD1	TRBJ2-1	TRBV7-9	15	many	CASSPPGQIYNEQFF	TGTGCCAGCAGTCCCCCGGGACAGATATACAATGAGCAGTTCTTC
TRBD2	TRBJ2-2	TRBV7-8	18	few	CASSPRGSGTSNTGELFF	TGTGCCAGCAGCCCCCGGGGTAGCGGGACCTCGAACACCGGGGAGCTGTTTTTT
.	TRBJ2-1	TRBV5-5	15	.	CASSLGRPSYNEQFF	TGTGCCAGCAGCCTCGGACGCCCCTCCTACAATGAGCAGTTCTTC
.	TRBJ2-7	TRBV3-1	14	many	CASSQAAGNKEQYF	TGTGCCAGCAGCCAGGCCGCAGGGAACAAGGAGCAGTACTTC
.	TRBJ2-4	TRBV29-1	13	few	CSVEGAYKNIQYF	TGCAGCGTTGAGGGCGCTTACAAAAACATTCAGTACTTC
TRBD2	TRBJ2-2	TRBV20-1	13	.	CSAQRGGTGELFF	TGCAGTGCCCAGCGGGGCGGAACCGGGGAGCTGTTTTTT
.	TRBJ1-1	TRBV6-2/TRBV6-3	16	.	CASSQGRSRMNTEAFF	TGTGCCAGCAGCCAGGGACGGAGCCGTATGAACACTGAAGCTTTCTTT
.	TRBJ2-1	TRBV19	12	once	CASSIGVNEQFF	TGTGCCAGTAGTATCGGTGTAAATGAGCAGTTCTTC
TRBD1	TRBJ2-2	TRBV30	14	many	CAWPGQANTGELFF	TGTGCCTGGCCTGGACAGGCGAACACCGGGGAGCTGTTTTTT
TRBD2	TRBJ2-7	TRBV7-3	14	.	CASSPGGTVYEQYF	TGTGCCAGCAGCCCGGGAGGAACAGTCTATGAGCAGTACTTC
TRBD1	TRBJ1-1	TRBV7-6	17	many	CASSLTDRGRLNTEAFF	TGTGCCAGCAGCTTAACCGACAGGGGCCGCCTTAACACTGAAGCTTTCTTT
TRBD1	TRBJ1-2	TRBV4-3	14	once	CASSQDREQGRYTF	TGCGCCAGCAGCCAAGATAGGGAACAGGGGCGGTACACCTTC
TRBD2	TRBJ2-1	TRBV20-1	16	few	CSATPLSGRSYNEQFF	TGCAGTGCTACTCCCCTTAGCGGGAGGTCCTACAATGAGCAGTTCTTC
.	TRBJ2-5	TRBV7-9	14	few	CASSLSGSQETQYF	TGTGCCAGCAGCTTATCAGGGTCTCAAGAGACCCAGTACTTC
.	TRBJ1-1	TRBV10-3	14	few	CAIRAPGGNAEAFF	TGTGCCATCAGGGCCCCGGGGGGTAACGCTGAAGCTTTCTTT
.	TRBJ2-7	TRBV7-2	13	.	CASSSPPLSEQYF	TGTGCCAGCAGCTCCCCCCCCCTAAGCGAGCAGTACTTC
TRBD2	TRBJ2-5	TRBV7-8	18	.	CASSLVRLAGVSFETQYF	TGTGCCAGCAGCTTAGTTCGCCTAGCGGGAGTCTCTTTCGAGACCCAGTACTTC
TRBD2	TRBJ2-5	TRBV2	15	many	CASSAGTSDGETQYF	TGTGCCAGCAGCGCCGGGACTAGCGACGGAGAGACCCAGTACTTC
TRBD1	TRBJ2-1	TRBV29-1	13	few	CSVRQGTYNEQFF	TGCAGCGTTAGACAGGGAACCTACAATGAGCAGTTCTTC
TRBD2	TRBJ2-1	TRBV6-2/TRBV6-3	15	.	CASRLAGASIYEQFF	TGTGCCAGCAGACTAGCGGGAGCGTCTATCTATGAGCAGTTCTTC
TRBD2	TRBJ2-3	TRBV5-5	16	.	CASSLRLAGGGDTQYF	TGTGCCAGCAGCCTCCGACTAGCGGGAGGGGGAGATACGCAGTATTTT
TRBD1	TRBJ2-1	TRBV5-4	15	few	CATERTGGTYNEQFF	TGTGCCACCGAAAGGACAGGGGGTACCTACAATGAGCAGTTCTTC
TRBD2	TRBJ2-1	TRBV27	19	.	CASSPQRTSGSPRYNEQFF	TGTGCCAGCAGTCCCCAAAGGACTAGCGGGAGCCCCAGGTACAATGAGCAGTTCTTC
.	TRBJ1-1	TRBV5-5	14	.	CASSFWEMNTEAFF	TGTGCCAGCAGCTTCTGGGAAATGAACACTGAAGCTTTCTTT
.	TRBJ1-4	TRBV7-9	17	.	CASSVRTRGRVGEKLFF	TGTGCCAGCAGCGTCAGGACCCGGGGACGGGTGGGAGAAAAACTGTTTTTT
TRBD1	TRBJ1-5	TRBV18	15	.	CASSTGQGGYQPQHF	TGTGCCAGCTCAACCGGACAGGGTGGATACCAGCCCCAGCATTTT
.	TRBJ2-7	TRBV7-2	17	many	CASSGRPQGGLPYEQYF	TGTGCCAGCAGCGGCCGCCCCCAGGGAGGACTTCCCTACGAGCAGTACTTC
.	TRBJ1-2	TRBV9	14	.	CASSVADKSKGYTF	TGTGCCAGCAGCGTAGCGGACAAGTCGAAAGGCTACACCTTC
.	TRBJ1-6	TRBV7-9	13	.	CASRRRDNSPLHF	TGTGCCAGCAGACGACGGGATAATTCACCCCTCCACTTT
.	TRBJ2-5	TRBV6-5	14	.	CASSYTGIGETQYF	TGTGCCAGCAGTTACACAGGGATCGGGGAGACCCAGTACTTC
.	TRBJ2-7	TRBV12-3/TRBV12-4	14	few	CASSLMDRNYEQYF	TGTGCCAGCAGTTTGATGGACAGAAACTACGAGCAGTACTTC
.	TRBJ1-1	TRBV29-1	15	few	CSVEDRSGDPLEAFF	TGCAGCGTTGAAGATCGCTCAGGGGACCCGCTTGAAGCTTTCTTT
TRBD2	TRBJ2-5	TRBV6-2/TRBV6-3	10	few	CSTSDETQYF	TGCAGCACTAGCGACGAGACCCAGTACTTC